This T cell receptor (beta chain) stems from a study of blood T cell repertoires in COVID-19. Turning to the study itself: Sources were T cells, B-cell-depleted T cells, or PBMCs; the material itself was cDNA or gDNA.

Authors' methods: Estimates of nucleated cell counts were drawn from the amplification of reference gene primers. This table comes from immunoSEQ multiplex PCR, and its TCRdb copy is limited to in-frame clones, with some not included. V and J calls and clone size are as listed in that table; D and trimming were resolved from the DNA. This sample yields approximately 290,000 clones, of which roughly 88% are seen a single time; approximately 4.2% belongs to the top ten. CDR1 is SEHNR, CDR2 FQNEAQ, per germline (reference sequence). The CDR3 extends over 17 amino acids. V was shortened by 5 bases and J by 3 bases, with 23 bases between the two germline ends. Donors were grouped by their self-reported clinical history. Two negative PCRs, clearance, or symptom resolution had been documented for recovered Cohort 3 donors.

Sequenced: PBMCs or T cells enriched from blood (not recorded which). The V gene is TRBV7-9, the J gene TRBJ2-7; D is possibly TRBD2 (5 bases). The receptor was derived from a woman aged 30 to 39 who had recovered from COVID-19. The DNA for the CDR3 is TGTGCCAGCAGCCAAGGGTATCGGCGGGCAGTCAACTACGAGCAGTACTTC. It translates to CASSQGYRRAVNYEQYF.